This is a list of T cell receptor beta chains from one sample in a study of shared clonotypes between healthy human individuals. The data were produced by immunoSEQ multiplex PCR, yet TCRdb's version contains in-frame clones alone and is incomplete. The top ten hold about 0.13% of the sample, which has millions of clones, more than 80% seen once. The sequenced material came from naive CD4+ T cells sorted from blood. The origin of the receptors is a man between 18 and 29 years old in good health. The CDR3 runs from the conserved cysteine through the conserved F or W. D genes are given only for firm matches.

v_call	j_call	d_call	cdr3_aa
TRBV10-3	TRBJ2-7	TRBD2	CAISESAGGSTYEQYF
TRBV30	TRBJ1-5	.	CAWSGIHPNQPQHF
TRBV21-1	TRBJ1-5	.	CASSDPTHKVDQPQHF
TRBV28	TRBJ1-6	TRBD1	CASSSPGTGYNSPLHF
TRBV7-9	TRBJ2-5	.	CASSSTQETQYF
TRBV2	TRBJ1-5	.	CASSEDNQPQHF
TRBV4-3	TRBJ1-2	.	CASSQDSEQGYGYTF
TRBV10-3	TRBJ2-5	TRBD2	CAISSTSGRGLETQYF
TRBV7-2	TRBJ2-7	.	CASSPSPGSYEQYF
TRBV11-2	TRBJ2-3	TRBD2	CASSFLAGGTDTQYF
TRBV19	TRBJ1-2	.	CASSIDRYYGYTF
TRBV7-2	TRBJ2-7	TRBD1	CASSSAGTGDYEQYF
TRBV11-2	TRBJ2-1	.	CASSLASGSYNEQFF
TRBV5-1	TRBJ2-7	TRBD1	CASSLGQGVSEQYF
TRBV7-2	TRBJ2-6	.	CASSSAGIAGANVLTF
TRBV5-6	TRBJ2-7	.	CASSFSDSSYEQYF
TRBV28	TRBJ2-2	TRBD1	CASSWTGTNTGELFF
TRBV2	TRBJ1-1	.	CASSDWGGRNTEAFF
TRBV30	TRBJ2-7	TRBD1	CAWSVPYGTGDYEQYF
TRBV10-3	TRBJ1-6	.	CAVKGTVNSPLHF
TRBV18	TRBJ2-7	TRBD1	CASSPQGAEQYF
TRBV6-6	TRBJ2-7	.	CASAGRTIYEQYF
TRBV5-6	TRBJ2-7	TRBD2	CASSYGTSGTYEQYF
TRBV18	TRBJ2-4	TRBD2	CASSPRLAGGGTKNIQYF
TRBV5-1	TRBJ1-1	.	CASSPRAGAVNTEAFF
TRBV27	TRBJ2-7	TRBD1	CASSSARDSSEQYF
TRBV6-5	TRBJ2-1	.	CASSRGVNNEQFF
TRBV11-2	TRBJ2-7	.	CASSQGSQNYEQYF
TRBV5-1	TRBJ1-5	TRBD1	CASSLGTGNQPQHF
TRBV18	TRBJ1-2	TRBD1	CASSPGQGSPYGYTF
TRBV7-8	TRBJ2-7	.	CASSFGIIRSQQFDEQYF
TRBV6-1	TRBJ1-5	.	CASSEDGNSNQPQHF
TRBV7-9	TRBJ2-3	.	CASSPPFKWGSTDTQYF
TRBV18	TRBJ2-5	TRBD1	CASSLGQGALETQYF
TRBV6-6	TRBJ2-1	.	CASSYSTSALRTQFF
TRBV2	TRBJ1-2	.	CASSEESGLGGYTF
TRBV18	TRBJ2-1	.	CASLEGLLSRVSDNEQFF
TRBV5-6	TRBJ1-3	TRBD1	CASSLIPTGSSGNTIYF
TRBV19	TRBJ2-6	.	CASSIVKGRLLAGANVLTF
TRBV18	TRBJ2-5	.	CASSPQNSKETQYF
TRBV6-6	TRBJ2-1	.	CASTRKDEQFF
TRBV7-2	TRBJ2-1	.	CASSLDRVAYNEQFF
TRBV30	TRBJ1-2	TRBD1	CAWSRDSGVTF
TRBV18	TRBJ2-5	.	CASSFLLAPETQYF
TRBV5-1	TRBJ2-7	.	CASSGQALYEQYF
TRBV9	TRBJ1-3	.	CASSVIPGQSSGNTIYF
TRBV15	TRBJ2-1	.	CATSRQLNSYNEQFF
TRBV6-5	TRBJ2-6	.	CASMRANVLTF
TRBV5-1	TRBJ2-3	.	CASSLNLGIKSGTDTQYF
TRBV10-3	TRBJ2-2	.	CAISESAGELFF
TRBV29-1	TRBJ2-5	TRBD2	CSTPSERGLQETQYF
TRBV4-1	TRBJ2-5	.	CASSQDRTQETQYF
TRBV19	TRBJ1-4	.	CASTTNEKLFF